This T cell receptor (beta chain) was identified during a study of blood T cell repertoires in COVID-19. In the study overall: In each case, the material was cDNA or gDNA derived from T cells, B-cell-depleted T cells, or PBMCs.

Participants were aged about 18 to 90 years from 24 US areas. Sequenced by immunoSEQ multiplex PCR; TCRdb stores in-frame clones only, minus some. The data contain around 300,000 clones, 88% of them seen just once; the ten biggest clones take up 0.75% to 1%. The CDR3 covers 17 residues. V lost 8 bases, J lost 5 bases, and 15 bases stayed unmatched. CDR1 MNHEY and CDR2 SMNVEV come from the germline V gene (reference sequence). Material for sequencing was PBMCs or T cells enriched from blood (not recorded which). This sequence joins TRBV27 and TRBJ2-3; TRBD1 agrees at 11 bases. The receptor was derived from a woman younger than 45 who had recovered from COVID-19. The CDR3 loop reads CASATLGTGGRGDTQYF. Written as DNA, the CDR3 is TGTGCCAGCGCCACCCTAGGGACAGGGGGTAGGGGAGATACGCAGTATTTT.